One and the same sample provided the 9 T cell receptor beta chains below, sequenced in a study of blood T cell repertoires in COVID-19. Sequencing used immunoSEQ multiplex PCR; TCRdb keeps in-frame clones, though not all of them. The sample contains roughly 100,000 clones, approximately 85% of which appear only once. Material for sequencing was peripheral blood. These receptors were collected from a man between 60 and 70 years old with acute or convalescent COVID-19.

J is TRBJ1-1 and V is TRBV2; no clear D gene. V lost 7 bases and J lost 5, with 8 bases in between. The CDR3 sequence is 11 residues long. CDR1 SNHLY and CDR2 FYNNEI come from the germline V gene. The CDR3 region is CASIPETEAFF. The CDR3 DNA sequence: TGTGCCAGCATCCCTGAGACTGAAGCTTTCTTT.

This chain joins TRBV7-3 and TRBJ1-1; the D gene is possibly TRBD1 (5 bases). Trimming pared 5 bases from V and 4 bases from J, leaving 20 bases between. CDR1 is SGHTA and CDR2 is FQGTGA in the germline V gene. CDR3 size: 16 residues. Written as DNA, the CDR3 is TGTGCCAGCAGCCCCCGGGCGGGGGTAAAAGGCACTGAAGCTTTCTTT. This codes for CASSPRAGVKGTEAFF.

This clone was seen more than once but under ten times. The chain recombines TRBV5-8 with TRBJ2-5; 7 nucleotides align to TRBD2. V shed 1 base and J 5 bases; nucleotides not matched to a gene: 8. The germline V gene has CDR1 SGHTS and CDR2 YDEGEE. The CDR3 sequence is 15 residues long. As DNA, the CDR3 is TGTGCCAGCAGCTTGTGGGAGGGGTCCAGGGAGACCCAGTACTTC. This codes for CASSLWEGSRETQYF.

Here the CDR3 reads CASSSGLAETQYF. The CDR3 DNA follows: TGTGCCAGCAGCTCGGGACTAGCGGAGACCCAGTACTTC. The chain has TRBV7-9 and TRBJ2-5, with 10 bases identical to TRBD2. Per germline, CDR1 SEHNR and CDR2 FQNEAQ (reference sequence). The J segment lost 5 bases and the V segment lost 4 bases, leaving 1 base of the junction unmatched. CDR3 length: 13 residues.

The rearrangement uses TRBV28 and TRBJ2-2; the D is unclear. This CDR3 has 15 amino acids. Germline V gene lookup returns CDR1 MDHEN and CDR2 SYDVKM. The V gene lost 3 bases and the J gene lost 0 bases, with 8 bases spanning the gap. The CDR3 DNA sequence: TGTGCCAGCAGTTTCACAGACGCGAACACCGGGGAGCTGTTTTTT. Residues: CASSFTDANTGELFF.

Only one count was recorded for this clone. The rearrangement joins TRBV3-1 (or the pseudogene TRBV3-2) to TRBJ2-3; 9 positions agree with TRBD2. This CDR3 spans 14 amino acids. V lost 7 bases, J lost 4 bases, and 6 bases stayed unmatched. The germline CDR1 and CDR2 sequences are LGHDT and YNNKEL (reference sequence). CDR3 nucleotides: TGTGCCAGCATCAAGGCGGGGGGGGCAGATACGCAGTATTTT. Amino acids: CASIKAGGADTQYF.

J is TRBJ2-5 and V is TRBV5-6, with D hard to call. V was shortened by 0 bases and J by 5 bases, with 2 bases between the two germline ends. Germline V CDR1 and CDR2: SGHDT, YYEEEE. The CDR3 is made up of 11 amino acids. The CDR3 coding sequence is TGTGCCAGCAGCTTGGCGGAGACCCAGTACTTC. This gives the protein CASSLAETQYF.

This clone was observed once. V and J are TRBV9 and TRBJ2-2, with D possibly being TRBD2 (5 bases). Germline V CDR1 and CDR2: SGDLS, YYNGEE. The CDR3 consists of 14 residues. V gave up 4 bases and J gave up 4 bases, with 11 bases separating them. CDR3 protein: CASSPRGGTGELFF. The CDR3 DNA follows: TGTGCCAGCAGCCCCCGAGGAGGCACCGGGGAGCTGTTTTTT.

The J gene is TRBJ2-7, the V gene TRBV29-1; weak D call: TRBD2 (6 bases). The CDR3 loop spans 13 amino acids. V was trimmed by 1 base and J by 4 bases, leaving 11 bases between them. Germline V lookup: CDR1 SQVTM, CDR2 ANQGSEA. CDR3 bases: TGCAGCGTTGAAGGGTCTAGCGCTTACGAGCAGTACTTC. Translating gives CSVEGSSAYEQYF.